These 32 T cell receptor beta chains were all obtained from the same sample, sequenced in a study of T cell responses to AZD1222 COVID-19 vaccine. Repertoires were generated with immunoSEQ multiplex PCR, while TCRdb's copy carries only in-frame clones and drops some. The sample has around 200,000 clones; 85% to 95% are singletons. The sequencing used peripheral blood, collected on day 0 of AZD1222 vaccination. These receptors all stem from an adult in good health.

The rearrangement uses TRBV19 and TRBJ1-1; D is possibly TRBD1 (5 bases). The CDR3 is made up of 14 amino acids. The germline V and J ends were trimmed by 5 bases and 2 bases, with 12 bases remaining between them. Germline V gene lookup returns CDR1 LNHDA and CDR2 SQIVND (reference sequence). CDR3 coding DNA: TGTGCCAGTAGTTTTCGCCAGGGAAACACTGAAGCTTTCTTT. Protein product: CASSFRQGNTEAFF.

This chain links TRBV20-1 with TRBJ2-7; the D gene is possibly TRBD2 (5 bases). The CDR3 runs to 11 residues. The germline V gene encodes CDR1 DFQATT and CDR2 SNEGSKA (reference sequence). V was shortened by 4 bases and J by 5 bases, with 9 bases between the two germline ends. CDR3 in DNA: TGCAGTGCTACGGGGTCCCACGAGCAGTACTTC. Amino acids: CSATGSHEQYF.

This chain links TRBV29-1 with TRBJ1-3; D possibly corresponds to TRBD1 (5 bases). Germline V CDR1 and CDR2: SQVTM, ANQGSEA. The CDR3 loop spans 14 amino acids. Trimming took off 5 bases at V and 2 bases at J, with 13 bases between the two ends. The CDR3 region is CSVLQGDPGNTIYF. DNA of the CDR3: TGCAGCGTTCTTCAGGGAGACCCTGGAAACACCATATATTTT.

This clone turned up a few times. The rearrangement links TRBV6-1 to TRBJ2-3, with D unresolved. The V gene lost 0 bases and the J gene lost 3 bases, with 10 bases spanning the gap. The CDR3 is made up of 15 amino acids. Germline CDR1 reads MNHNS; CDR2 reads SASEGT. As DNA, the CDR3 is TGTGCCAGCAGTGAAGCGCTGGTCCCGACAGATACGCAGTATTTT. Protein: CASSEALVPTDTQYF.

The V and J genes are TRBV6-5 and TRBJ1-6; possibly TRBD1 for D (6 bases). V lost 6 bases, J lost 0 bases, and 6 bases lay in between. Germline V gene sequence: CDR1 MNHEY, CDR2 SVGAGI. The CDR3 length is 14 residues. CDR3 nucleotides: TGTGCCAGCAGCAGGGGCTCCTATAATTCACCCCTCCACTTT. It codes for CASSRGSYNSPLHF.

J is TRBJ1-5 and V is TRBV18; the match to TRBD1 covers 9 bases. CDR1 and CDR2 (germline): KGHSH, LQKENI. The CDR3 is 18 residues long. V lost 1 base, J lost 3 bases, and 10 bases stayed unmatched. The CDR3 is CASSPQGTGGTNNQPQHF. CDR3 DNA sequence: TGTGCCAGCTCACCACAGGGTACAGGGGGCACCAACAATCAGCCCCAGCATTTT.

This chain uses TRBV2 with TRBJ1-6; D might be TRBD1 (5 bases). V shed 8 bases and J shed 10 bases, with 15 bases lying between them. Per germline, CDR1 SNHLY and CDR2 FYNNEI. The CDR3 runs to 13 residues. The CDR3 coding sequence is TGTGCCAGCTCTCCGGGACTGGACTCACCCCTCCACTTT. This codes for CASSPGLDSPLHF.

The sample holds one count of this clone. The rearrangement uses TRBV5-5 and TRBJ1-1; 10 nucleotides line up with TRBD1. The V gene end was trimmed by 4 bases and the J gene end by 3 bases; junction bases not matched to a gene: 3. CDR1 SGHKS and CDR2 YYEKEE come from the germline V gene (reference sequence). There are 14 residues in the CDR3. Here the CDR3 DNA reads TGTGCCAGCAGCCCGGGGACAGGGGACACTGAAGCTTTCTTT. This sequence encodes CASSPGTGDTEAFF.

CDR3 protein: CSVDPGHNTEAFF. CDR3 DNA: TGCAGCGTTGACCCGGGACATAACACTGAAGCTTTCTTT. V gene TRBV29-1 combines with J gene TRBJ1-1, with D possibly matching TRBD1 (6 bases). Germline V lookup: CDR1 SQVTM, CDR2 ANQGSEA. The CDR3 runs 13 residues. V was pared by 3 bases and J by 2 bases, with 10 bases between.

V and J are TRBV7-9 and TRBJ2-7; D is uncertain. The CDR3 has 15 residues. Germline CDR1 reads SEHNR; CDR2 reads FQNEAQ (reference sequence). V lost 7 bases and J 4 bases, leaving 20 bases between the germline ends. CDR3 protein: CASTPTGRDKYEQYF. The CDR3 nucleotides are TGTGCCAGCACCCCGACCGGTCGAGACAAGTACGAGCAGTACTTC.

Here the CDR3 reads CASSSRTSGSRNEQFF. The CDR3 region has the DNA TGTGCCAGCAGTTCCCGGACTAGCGGGAGTAGGAATGAGCAGTTCTTC. The V call is TRBV6-5, the J call TRBJ2-1; 13 bases line up with TRBD2. The CDR3 is 16 amino acids. J lost 7 bases, V lost 4 bases, and 7 bases had no gene match. Germline CDR1 MNHEY, CDR2 SVGAGI.

The chain links TRBV5-8 to TRBJ1-1; maybe TRBD1 (5 bases). Deletions cut 5 bases from V and 4 bases from J, with 9 bases between. Germline V gives CDR1 SGHTS, CDR2 YDEGEE. The CDR3 contains 12 residues. For the CDR3, the DNA is TGTGCCAGCAGTGGGGGTTCCACTGAAGCTTTCTTT. Protein product: CASSGGSTEAFF. The whole variable domain, remainder taken from reference TRBV5-8 and TRBJ1-1, is EAGVTQSPTHLIKTRGQQATLRCSPISGHTSVYWYQQALGLGLQFLLWYDEGEERNRGNFPPRFSGRQFPNYSSELNVNALELEDSALYLCASSGGSTEAFFGQGTRLTVV.

The chain is built from TRBV7-6 and TRBJ1-1, with no clear D. The ends were cut back, 4 bases at V and 0 bases at J, with 6 bases in the middle. The CDR3 is made up of 13 amino acids. Germline values: CDR1 SGHVS, CDR2 FNYEAQ. As DNA, the CDR3 is TGTGCCAGCAGCTCCGCAGTGAACACTGAAGCTTTCTTT. Translated: CASSSAVNTEAFF.

The chain carries TRBV7-9 and TRBJ2-1; the match to TRBD1 covers 9 bases. CDR3 length equals 17 residues. The V gene's germline CDR1 is SEHNR and CDR2 FQNEAQ (reference sequence). The J segment lost 6 bases and the V segment lost 0 bases, leaving 9 bases of the junction unmatched. The chain's CDR3 is CASSLAKRQGDFNEQFF. The CDR3 nucleotides are TGTGCCAGCAGCTTAGCGAAGCGACAGGGGGACTTCAATGAGCAGTTCTTC. The full variable domain, rest sourced from reference TRBV7-9 and TRBJ2-1, is DTGVSQNPRHKITKRGQNVTFRCDPISEHNRLYWYRQTLGQGPEFLTYFQNEAQLEKSRLLSDRFSAERPKGSFSTLEIQRTEQGDSAMYLCASSLAKRQGDFNEQFFGPGTRLTVL.

The chain employs TRBV14 and TRBJ2-7, with D possibly TRBD2 on 6 matching bases. Germline loops: CDR1 SGHDN, CDR2 FVKESK. This CDR3 is 15 amino acids long. The V and J ends lost 0 bases and 1 base respectively, with 10 bases between them. CDR3 region: CASSQDAGRSYEQYF. CDR3 in DNA: TGTGCCAGCAGCCAAGACGCAGGGAGGTCCTACGAGCAGTACTTC.

The rearrangement joins TRBV19 to TRBJ1-2; the D gene is possibly TRBD1 (5 bases). Germline CDR1 LNHDA, CDR2 SQIVND (reference sequence). Trimming took off 1 base at V and 4 bases at J, with 7 bases between the two ends. This CDR3 comprises 13 residues. The CDR3 bases are TGTGCCAGTAGTATAGGGGGGTTCTATGGCTACACCTTC. Amino acids: CASSIGGFYGYTF.

This clone was detected once. The rearrangement joins TRBV30 to TRBJ1-1; 7 nucleotides line up with TRBD1. Germline lookup yields CDR1 GTSNPN and CDR2 SVGIG (reference sequence). The ends lost 1 base at V and 5 bases at J; junction bases unmatched: 19. This CDR3 has 18 amino acids. The chain's CDR3 is CAWSGYRGYDQVGTEAFF. DNA of the CDR3: TGTGCCTGGAGTGGATACAGGGGTTACGACCAGGTTGGGACTGAAGCTTTCTTT.

This chain connects TRBV3-1 (or the pseudogene TRBV3-2) to TRBJ2-7, with D hard to call. V lost 5 bases and J 5 bases, leaving 13 bases between the germline ends. CDR3 size: 13 residues. Germline V CDR1 and CDR2: LGHDT, YNNKEL (reference sequence). As DNA, the CDR3 is TGTGCCAGCAGCAATTACACGCGCGACGAGCAGTACTTC. Its protein is CASSNYTRDEQYF.

This clone was found many times. The chain recombines TRBV20-1 with TRBJ1-1; D remains unclear. Trimming stripped 6 bases from V and 1 base from J, with 6 bases between. This CDR3 comprises 11 residues. CDR1 and CDR2 (germline): DFQATT, SNEGSKA (reference sequence). CDR3 sequence: CSAVWNTEAFF. The CDR3 nucleotides are TGCAGTGCGGTTTGGAACACTGAAGCTTTCTTT.

This clone was seen a single time. This chain joins TRBV6-5 and TRBJ1-1; 10 bases line up with TRBD1. This CDR3 is built from 14 residues. CDR1 MNHEY and CDR2 SVGAGI come from the germline V gene. V gave up 6 bases and J gave up 4 bases; unmatched junction bases: 5. In DNA form, the CDR3 reads TGTGCCAGCAGGGATTGGACAGGGGGCACTGAAGCTTTCTTT. Residues: CASRDWTGGTEAFF.

This sequence joins TRBV11-3 and TRBJ2-7; D call uncertain. The germline V gene encodes CDR1 SGHNT and CDR2 YENEEA. V lost 5 bases to trimming and J lost 5 bases, with 16 bases between them. This CDR3 spans 14 amino acids. The CDR3 DNA sequence: TGTGCCAGCAGCCCCTCTCCGGCGCTCGACGAGCAGTACTTC. It specifies CASSPSPALDEQYF.

The chain is built from TRBV7-8 and TRBJ1-2; TRBD1 is a possible D gene (6 bases). V was shortened by 10 bases and J by 6 bases, with 15 bases between the two germline ends. CDR3 length: 12 amino acids. Germline loops: CDR1 SGHVS, CDR2 FQNEAQ. The CDR3 DNA is TGTGCCACCGGGGGGGGGCTCCATGGCTACACCTTC. Protein: CATGGGLHGYTF.

This rearrangement joins TRBV6-5 to TRBJ2-7, with 9 bases aligning to TRBD1. CDR1 and CDR2 from the germline V gene are MNHEY and SVGAGI. V trimming: 7 bases; J trimming: 3 bases; junction bases outside the gene matches: 4. The CDR3 has 13 residues. The CDR3 reads CASTPGQGYEQYF. In nucleotides, the CDR3 is TGTGCCAGCACCCCGGGACAGGGCTACGAGCAGTACTTC.

This chain connects TRBV5-1 to TRBJ2-4; TRBD2 is a possible D gene (5 bases). V lost 4 bases to trimming and J lost 0 bases, with 14 bases between them. The V gene's germline CDR1 is SGHRS and CDR2 YFSETQ. The CDR3 runs 16 residues. CDR3 bases: TGCGCCAGCAGCCTGGGCGGCGGGCGAGCCAAAAACATTCAGTACTTC. Translated, it gives CASSLGGGRAKNIQYF.

This chain links TRBV9 with TRBJ2-1, with 12 bases that match TRBD2. J lost 6 bases, V lost 4 bases, and 11 bases had no gene match. The CDR3 totals 17 residues. Germline V gene data show CDR1 as SGDLS and CDR2 as YYNGEE. The CDR3 bases are TGTGCCAGCAGCACCCTGACTAGCGGGAGCCCTCTCAATGAGCAGTTCTTC. It is translated as CASSTLTSGSPLNEQFF.

The rearrangement uses TRBV2 and TRBJ2-2; tentative D call: TRBD1 (5 bases). CDR1 SNHLY and CDR2 FYNNEI come from the germline V gene. The CDR3 sequence is 13 residues long. The ends were cut back, 10 bases at V and 4 bases at J, with 13 bases in the middle. The CDR3 protein is CATQAGITGELFF. The CDR3 coding sequence is TGTGCCACGCAGGCAGGGATCACCGGGGAGCTGTTTTTT.

The rearrangement links TRBV6-5 to TRBJ2-7; D perhaps matches TRBD2 (6 bases). V lost 6 bases, J lost 11 bases, and 14 bases lay in between. CDR1 and CDR2 from the germline V gene are MNHEY and SVGAGI. This CDR3 comprises 11 residues. CDR3 sequence (DNA): TGTGCCAGCAGGCGGGACTTCCACGAGTACTTC. The encoded protein is CASRRDFHEYF.

V is TRBV7-9 and J is TRBJ1-1; 8 positions agree with TRBD1. The germline CDR1 and CDR2 sequences are SEHNR and FQNEAQ (reference sequence). This CDR3 is built from 13 residues. Trimming removed 5 bases from V and 6 bases from J; junction bases left unmatched: 5. The CDR3 bases are TGTGCCAGCAGCCAGGGGGCTTCTTCTGAAGCTTTCTTT. This sequence encodes CASSQGASSEAFF.

The gene calls are TRBV10-1 and TRBJ2-3; 13 bases are shared with TRBD2. CDR1 is WNHNN and CDR2 is SYGVQD in the germline V gene (reference sequence). The CDR3 length is 15 residues. V trimming: 4 bases; J trimming: 4 bases; junction bases outside the gene matches: 2. This CDR3 reads CASSVGTSGADTQYF. The CDR3 nucleotides are TGCGCCAGCAGTGTCGGGACTAGCGGGGCAGATACGCAGTATTTT.

The J gene is TRBJ2-5, the V gene TRBV29-1; 11 bases are shared with TRBD2. This CDR3 is built from 15 residues. In germline, CDR1 is SQVTM, CDR2 ANQGSEA. After removal of 7 bases from V and 5 bases from J, the junction contained 12 bases not matched to a gene. The CDR3 loop reads CSAGPGTSGGETQYF. CDR3 sequence (DNA): TGCAGCGCGGGTCCTGGGACTAGCGGAGGGGAGACCCAGTACTTC. Complete variable domain (other parts from reference TRBV29-1 and TRBJ2-5): SAVISQKPSRDICQRGTSLTIQCQVDSQVTMMFWYRQQPGQSLTLIATANQGSEATYESGFVIDKFPISRPNLTFSTLTVSNMSPEDSSIYLCSAGPGTSGGETQYFGPGTRLLVL.

The chain is built from TRBV20-1 and TRBJ2-1; TRBD2 is a possible D gene (6 bases). The CDR3 is made up of 15 amino acids. Trimming removed 3 bases at V and 4 bases at J, with 16 bases between. In germline, CDR1 is DFQATT, CDR2 SNEGSKA (reference sequence). CDR3 nucleotide sequence: TGCAGTGCTAGTTCCCGGAGGGACTTTTACAATGAGCAGTTCTTC. It yields the protein CSASSRRDFYNEQFF.

J is TRBJ2-2 and V is TRBV5-1, with D possibly being TRBD2 (6 bases). The V end was cut by 4 bases, the J end by 6 bases, with 22 bases between. The germline CDR1 and CDR2 sequences are SGHRS and YFSETQ. This CDR3 comprises 17 residues. The CDR3 nucleotides are TGCGCCAGCAGCGAAAGAAGCAATGTTGGCGGGGCCGGGGAGCTGTTTTTT. This translates into CASSERSNVGGAGELFF.